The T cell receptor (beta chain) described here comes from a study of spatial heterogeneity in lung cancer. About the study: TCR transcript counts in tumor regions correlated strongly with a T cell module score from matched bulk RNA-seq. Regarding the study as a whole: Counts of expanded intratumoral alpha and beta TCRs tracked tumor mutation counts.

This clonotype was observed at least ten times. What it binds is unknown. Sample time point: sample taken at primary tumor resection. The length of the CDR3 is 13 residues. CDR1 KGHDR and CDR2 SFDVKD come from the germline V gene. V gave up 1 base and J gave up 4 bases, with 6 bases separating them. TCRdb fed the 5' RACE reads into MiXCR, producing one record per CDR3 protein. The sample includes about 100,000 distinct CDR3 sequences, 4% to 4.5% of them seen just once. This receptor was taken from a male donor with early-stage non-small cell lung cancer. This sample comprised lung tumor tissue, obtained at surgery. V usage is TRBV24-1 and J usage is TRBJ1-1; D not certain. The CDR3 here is CATSDFTATEAFF. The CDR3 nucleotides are TGTGCCACCAGTGATTTTACAGCCACTGAAGCTTTCTTT.